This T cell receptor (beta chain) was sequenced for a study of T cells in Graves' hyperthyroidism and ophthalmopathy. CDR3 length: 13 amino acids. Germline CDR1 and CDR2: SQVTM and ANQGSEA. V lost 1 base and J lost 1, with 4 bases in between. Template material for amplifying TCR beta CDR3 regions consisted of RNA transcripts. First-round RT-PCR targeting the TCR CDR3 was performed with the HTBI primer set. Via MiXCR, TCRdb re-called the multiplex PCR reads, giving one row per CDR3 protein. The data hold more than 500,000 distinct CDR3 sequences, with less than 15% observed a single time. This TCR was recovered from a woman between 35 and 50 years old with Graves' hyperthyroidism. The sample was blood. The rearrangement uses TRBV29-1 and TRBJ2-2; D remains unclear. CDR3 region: CSVEVRNTGELFF. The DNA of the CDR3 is TGCAGCGTTGAAGTTCGGAACACCGGGGAGCTGTTTTTT.